This TCR beta chain is drawn from a study of blood T cell repertoires in COVID-19. At the level of the study: Sites across the United States, Italy and Spain contributed samples from acute and convalescent COVID-19.

Some clones are missing from TCRdb's copy, which holds only in-frame ones; the method was immunoSEQ multiplex PCR. The sample yields 270,000 or so clones, approximately 90% seen once. Between the trimmed V and J ends, which lost 2 bases and 6 bases, there was a span of 5 bases. Germline loops: CDR1 MNHEY, CDR2 SVGAGI. This CDR3 has 12 amino acids. The V gene is TRBV6-5, the J gene TRBJ2-1; D is ambiguous. Material: PBMCs or T cells enriched from blood (not recorded which). The sequence was obtained from a man aged 40-55 years who had been exposed to COVID-19. For the CDR3, the DNA is TGTGCCAGCAGTTACGGGCCCAATGAGCAGTTCTTC. Translating it yields CASSYGPNEQFF.